A single sample is the source of the 21 T cell receptor beta chains below, sequenced in a study of blood T cell repertoires in COVID-19. Sequenced by immunoSEQ multiplex PCR; TCRdb stores in-frame clones only, minus some. Among some 200,000 clones listed, approximately 94% were seen once. The specimen sequenced was peripheral blood. These receptors were taken from a man in his thirties or forties with COVID-19, enrolled during active disease.

The CDR3 nucleotides read TGTGCCAGCAGCCCAACAGGGACAGTGCAGCCCCAGCATTTT. Translation: CASSPTGTVQPQHF. The gene calls are TRBV6-5 and TRBJ1-5; 7 bases line up with TRBD1. Germline CDR1 MNHEY, CDR2 SVGAGI. The CDR3 loop spans 14 amino acids. Losses at the gene ends were 6 bases for V and 7 bases for J; bases not matched to a gene: 9.

The chain's CDR3 is CASNGGGHDTQYF. CDR3 DNA: TGTGCCAGCAATGGGGGGGGGCATGATACGCAGTATTTT. The V and J genes are TRBV7-6 and TRBJ2-3; possible D gene TRBD2, 7 bases. Trimming pared 7 bases from V and 6 bases from J, leaving 14 bases between. The CDR3 is 13 residues long. The germline V gene encodes CDR1 SGHVS and CDR2 FNYEAQ.

V is TRBV5-5 and J is TRBJ2-7; 7 bases match TRBD1. The V gene's germline CDR1 is SGHKS and CDR2 YYEKEE (reference sequence). After removal of 4 bases from V and 6 bases from J, the junction contained 10 bases not matched to a gene. This CDR3 has 14 amino acids. The CDR3 here is CASSTGQHQVEQYF. The CDR3 DNA reads TGTGCCAGCAGCACGGGACAGCATCAGGTCGAGCAGTACTTC.

The chain combines TRBV24-1 with TRBJ2-3; D remains unclear. Germline V lookup: CDR1 KGHDR, CDR2 SFDVKD. Trimming removed 7 bases at V and 5 bases at J, with 6 bases between. CDR3 length equals 11 residues. DNA for the CDR3: TGTGCCACCAGATTCATAGATACGCAGTATTTT. Translated: CATRFIDTQYF.

Notes on this clone: The same CDR3 arises from other DNA sequences in this sample as well. The V and J genes are TRBV9 and TRBJ2-7; 10 nucleotides align to TRBD2. V gave up 0 bases and J gave up 0 bases; unmatched junction bases: 0. Germline V gene lookup returns CDR1 SGDLS and CDR2 YYNGEE. This CDR3 comprises 15 residues. CDR3 DNA sequence: TGTGCCAGCAGCGTAGCTAGCGGGGGCTCCTACGAGCAGTACTTC. It encodes CASSVASGGSYEQYF.

CDR3 nucleotides: TGCGCCAGCAGCCCCGCGTCAGGGGGCTGGACTGAAGCTTTCTTT. Amino acids: CASSPASGGWTEAFF. V gene TRBV5-1 combines with J gene TRBJ1-1; 8 bases line up with TRBD1. Germline lookup yields CDR1 SGHRS and CDR2 YFSETQ. This CDR3 is 15 amino acids long. V was pared by 4 bases and J by 5 bases, with 10 bases of the junction left unmatched. The full variable domain, in which reference TRBV5-1 and TRBJ1-1 provide the parts outside the CDR3, is KAGVTQTPRYLIKTRGQQVTLSCSPISGHRSVSWYQQTPGQGLQFLFEYFSETQRNKGNFPGRFSGRQFSNSRSEMNVSTLELGDSALYLCASSPASGGWTEAFFGQGTRLTVV.

This clone came up once. The rearrangement links TRBV4-1 to TRBJ2-3; 11 bases agree with TRBD2. This CDR3 contains 16 residues. CDR1 is MGHRA, CDR2 YSYEKL, per germline. After removal of 1 base from V and 2 bases from J, the junction contained 2 bases not matched to a gene. CDR3 loop: CASSQGTSGLTDTQYF. The CDR3 DNA is TGCGCCAGCAGCCAAGGGACTAGCGGGCTCACAGATACGCAGTATTTT.

The rearrangement links TRBV14 to TRBJ1-2; TRBD1 agrees at 9 bases. There are 15 residues in the CDR3. J gave up 4 bases and V 5 bases, and 8 bases lay outside the gene matches. The germline V gene encodes CDR1 SGHDN and CDR2 FVKESK. CDR3 residues: CASSNGTGRVYGYTF. In nucleotides, the CDR3 is TGTGCCAGCAGCAACGGGACAGGGAGGGTCTATGGCTACACCTTC.

The chain combines TRBV6-6 with TRBJ2-2; 9 nucleotides line up with TRBD1. Germline V gene data show CDR1 as MNHNY and CDR2 as SVGAGI (reference sequence). This CDR3 comprises 15 residues. Unmatched junction bases numbered 6, after V lost 4 bases and J lost 6 bases. Written as DNA, the CDR3 is TGTGCCAGCAGTTGGGACAGGGTGTTCTCCGGGGAGCTGTTTTTT. Amino acid sequence: CASSWDRVFSGELFF.

The V gene is TRBV7-6, the J gene TRBJ2-3; 10 bases fit TRBD2. CDR1 is SGHVS, CDR2 FNYEAQ, per germline. The CDR3 has 16 residues. J gave up 6 bases and V 0 bases, and 6 bases lay outside the gene matches. CDR3 amino acids: CASSLASGGALDTQYF. The CDR3 DNA is TGTGCCAGCAGCTTAGCCAGCGGGGGGGCTTTGGATACGCAGTATTTT.

The chain combines TRBV19 with TRBJ2-2, with TRBD1 matching 9 bases. The V and J ends lost 11 bases and 6 bases, in that order; junction bases with no gene match: 7. The CDR3 is 13 residues long. Germline V CDR1 and CDR2: LNHDA, SQIVND (reference sequence). The DNA of the CDR3 is TGTGCCGCCGGGACAGGGCGAGCCGGGGAGCTGTTTTTT. Amino acids: CAAGTGRAGELFF.

The CDR3: CASRRQDSSRNEQFF. The DNA for the CDR3 is TGTGCCAGTAGGCGACAGGACTCAAGTAGGAATGAGCAGTTCTTC. This chain uses TRBV19 with TRBJ2-1, with a weak D call TRBD1 (6 bases). The germline V gene encodes CDR1 LNHDA and CDR2 SQIVND (reference sequence). CDR3 length: 15 residues. The V and J ends lost 6 bases and 7 bases respectively, with 19 bases between them.

V and J are TRBV5-6 and TRBJ1-2; no clear D. The germline V gene encodes CDR1 SGHDT and CDR2 YYEEEE. CDR3 length equals 17 residues. Trimming removed 1 base at V and 2 bases at J, with 18 bases between. The CDR3 bases are TGTGCCAGCAGCTTGAGGGAACCTAGCCTTCGCAACTATGGCTACACCTTC. Translation: CASSLREPSLRNYGYTF.

This clone appeared once. This chain joins TRBV29-1 and TRBJ1-1, with 8 bases lining up with TRBD1. V gave up 2 bases and J gave up 5 bases; unmatched junction bases: 7. There are 14 residues in the CDR3. CDR1 is SQVTM, CDR2 ANQGSEA, per germline. CDR3 sequence: CSVEQGALGTEAFF. CDR3 sequence (DNA): TGCAGCGTTGAACAGGGGGCGTTGGGTACTGAAGCTTTCTTT.

The rearrangement joins TRBV7-9 to TRBJ2-7; 9 positions agree with TRBD1. CDR1 is SEHNR, CDR2 FQNEAQ, per germline (reference sequence). Germline trimming cut 4 bases from V and 2 bases from J; bases unmatched to any gene: 3. CDR3 length: 14 residues. CDR3 nucleotide sequence: TGTGCCAGCAGCTCCGGGACAGGGACCTACGAGCAGTACTTC. Translated, it gives CASSSGTGTYEQYF.

The genes are TRBV10-2 and TRBJ2-4; D perhaps matches TRBD2 (5 bases). The CDR3 has 16 amino acids. The germline V gene encodes CDR1 WSHSY and CDR2 SAAADI. Trimming pared 4 bases from V and 0 bases from J, leaving 13 bases between. CDR3 region: CASSGPGSTAKNIQYF. The CDR3 DNA reads TGCGCCAGCAGTGGTCCGGGGTCAACAGCCAAAAACATTCAGTACTTC.

The chain joins TRBV5-1 to TRBJ2-3; tentatively, D is TRBD2 (5 bases). Germline V gene lookup returns CDR1 SGHRS and CDR2 YFSETQ. This CDR3 has 14 residues. V gave up 1 base and J gave up 3 bases, with 9 bases separating them. The CDR3 loop reads CASSLRGRTDTQYF. For the CDR3, the DNA is TGCGCCAGCAGCTTGCGGGGAAGGACAGATACGCAGTATTTT.

This chain joins TRBV6-5 and TRBJ1-3; tentative D call: TRBD1 (5 bases). The CDR3 length is 15 residues. Between the trimmed V and J ends, which lost 6 bases and 0 bases, there was a span of 12 bases. The V gene's germline CDR1 is MNHEY and CDR2 SVGAGI. The CDR3 loop reads CASSYDSSSGNTIYF. Here the CDR3 DNA reads TGTGCCAGCAGCTATGACAGCAGCTCTGGAAACACCATATATTTT.

This chain joins TRBV27 and TRBJ2-2; no clear D gene. V was pared by 6 bases and J by 1 base, with 3 bases between. The CDR3 is 12 residues long. CDR1 is MNHEY and CDR2 is SMNVEV in the germline V gene (reference sequence). The CDR3 protein is CASSQNTGELFF. CDR3 coding DNA: TGTGCCAGCAGCCAGAACACCGGGGAGCTGTTTTTT.

The chain carries TRBV9 and TRBJ2-3; D is possibly TRBD1 (7 bases). The CDR3 extends over 15 amino acids. The germline gives CDR1 SGDLS, CDR2 YYNGEE. Trimming cost V 5 bases and J 3 bases, with 16 bases left between them. The CDR3 nucleotides read TGTGCCAGCAGACCCCCAGGGGGGCAGACAGATACGCAGTATTTT. Translated: CASRPPGGQTDTQYF. Drawing the rest from reference TRBV9 and TRBJ2-3, the complete variable domain is DSGVTQTPKHLITATGQRVTLRCSPRSGDLSVYWYQQSLDQGLQFLIQYYNGEERAKGNILERFSAQQFPDLHSELNLSSLELGDSALYFCASRPPGGQTDTQYFGPGTRLTVL.

This chain links TRBV6-5 with TRBJ1-1; D is possibly TRBD1 (5 bases). Germline V lookup: CDR1 MNHEY, CDR2 SVGAGI. CDR3 length equals 14 residues. Trimming left V 2 bases short and J 3 bases short, with 10 bases between. CDR3 in amino acids: CASSYRQTDTEAFF. In nucleotides, the CDR3 is TGTGCCAGCAGTTACCGACAGACGGACACTGAAGCTTTCTTT.